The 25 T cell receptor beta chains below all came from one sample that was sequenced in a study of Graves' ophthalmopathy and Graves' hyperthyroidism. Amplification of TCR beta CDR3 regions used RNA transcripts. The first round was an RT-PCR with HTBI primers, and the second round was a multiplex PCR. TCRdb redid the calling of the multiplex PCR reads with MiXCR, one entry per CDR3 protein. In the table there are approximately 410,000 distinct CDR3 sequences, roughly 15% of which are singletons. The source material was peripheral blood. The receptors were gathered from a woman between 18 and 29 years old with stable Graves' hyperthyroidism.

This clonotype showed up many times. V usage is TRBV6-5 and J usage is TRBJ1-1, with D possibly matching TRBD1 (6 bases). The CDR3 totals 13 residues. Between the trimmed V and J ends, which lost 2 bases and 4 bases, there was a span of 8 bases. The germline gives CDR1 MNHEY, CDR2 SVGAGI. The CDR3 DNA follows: TGTGCCAGCAGTTACCTGGACAGCACTGAAGCTTTCTTT. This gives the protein CASSYLDSTEAFF.

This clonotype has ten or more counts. CDR3 DNA sequence: TGTGCCAGCAGCTTTCCAACTAGCGGGGCAGAGACCCAGTACTTC. Protein sequence: CASSFPTSGAETQYF. This sequence joins TRBV5-8 and TRBJ2-5; the match to TRBD2 covers 10 bases. With 2 bases clipped from V and 4 bases from J, the junction kept 5 bases outside the gene matches. This CDR3 region has 15 residues. Germline lookup yields CDR1 SGHTS and CDR2 YDEGEE.

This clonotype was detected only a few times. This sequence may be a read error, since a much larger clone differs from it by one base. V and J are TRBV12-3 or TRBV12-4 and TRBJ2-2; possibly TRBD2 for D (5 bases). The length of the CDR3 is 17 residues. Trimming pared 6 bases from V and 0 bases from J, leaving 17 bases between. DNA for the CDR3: TGTGCCAGCAGCCTACAGACGGTTAGCGCGAACACCGGGGAGCTGTTTTTT. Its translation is CASSLQTVSANTGELFF.

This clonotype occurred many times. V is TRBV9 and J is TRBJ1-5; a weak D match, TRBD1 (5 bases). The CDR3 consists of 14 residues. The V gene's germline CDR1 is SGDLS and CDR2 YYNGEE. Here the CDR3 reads CDSGAKRIGQPQHF. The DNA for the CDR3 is TGTGATAGCGGGGCCAAGAGAATCGGTCAGCCCCAGCATTTT. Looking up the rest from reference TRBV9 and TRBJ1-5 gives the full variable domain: DSGVTQTPKHLITATGQRVTLRCSPRSGDLSVYWYQQSLDQGLQFLIQYYNGEERAKGNILERFSAQQFPDLHSELNLSSLELGDSALYFCDSGAKRIGQPQHFGDGTRLSIL.

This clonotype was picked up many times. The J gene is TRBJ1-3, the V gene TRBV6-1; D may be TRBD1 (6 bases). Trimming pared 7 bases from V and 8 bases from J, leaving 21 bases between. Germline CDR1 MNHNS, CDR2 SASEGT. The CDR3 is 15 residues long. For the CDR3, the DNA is TGTGCCAGCACCCTAGGGGGGCAGCCCGGGGACACCATATATTTT. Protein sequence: CASTLGGQPGDTIYF.

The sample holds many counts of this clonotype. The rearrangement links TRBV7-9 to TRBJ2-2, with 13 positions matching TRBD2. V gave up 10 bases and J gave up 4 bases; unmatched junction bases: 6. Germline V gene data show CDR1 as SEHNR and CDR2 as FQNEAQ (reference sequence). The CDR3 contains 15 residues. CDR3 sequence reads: CAIRTSGGVTGELFF. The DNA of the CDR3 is TGTGCCATTCGGACTAGCGGGGGAGTCACCGGGGAGCTGTTTTTT.

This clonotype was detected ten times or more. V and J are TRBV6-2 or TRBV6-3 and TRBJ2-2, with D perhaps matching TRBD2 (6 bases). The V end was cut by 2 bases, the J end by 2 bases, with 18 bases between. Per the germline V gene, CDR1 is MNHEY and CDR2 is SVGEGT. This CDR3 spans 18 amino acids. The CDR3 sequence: CASSYGRRLRRNTGELFF. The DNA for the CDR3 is TGTGCCAGCAGTTACGGGAGGAGGCTTCGGAGAAACACCGGGGAGCTGTTTTTT.

CDR3 nucleotide sequence: TGCGCCAGCAGCCAAGGAAGCGGGCCGACAAGATTTCACGAGCAGTACTTC. Amino acid sequence: CASSQGSGPTRFHEQYF. This chain uses TRBV4-1 with TRBJ2-7; possibly TRBD2 for D (6 bases). Trimming removed 1 base from V and 5 bases from J, with 21 bases in between. CDR3 size: 17 residues. CDR1 and CDR2 from the germline V gene are MGHRA and YSYEKL.

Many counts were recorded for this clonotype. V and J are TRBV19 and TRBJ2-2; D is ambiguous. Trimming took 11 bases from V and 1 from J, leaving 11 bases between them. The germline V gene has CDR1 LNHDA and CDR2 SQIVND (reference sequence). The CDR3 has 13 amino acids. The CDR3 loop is CAPSGQNTGELFF. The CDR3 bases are TGTGCCCCCTCTGGGCAGAACACCGGGGAGCTGTTTTTT.

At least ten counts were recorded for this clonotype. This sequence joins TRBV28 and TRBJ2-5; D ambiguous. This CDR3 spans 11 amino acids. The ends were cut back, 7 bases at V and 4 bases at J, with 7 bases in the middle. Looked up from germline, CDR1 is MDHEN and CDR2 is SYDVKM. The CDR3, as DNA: TGTGCCAGCATGCTTGGAGAGACCCAGTACTTC. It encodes CASMLGETQYF. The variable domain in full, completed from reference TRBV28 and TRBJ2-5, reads DVKVTQSSRYLVKRTGEKVFLECVQDMDHENMFWYRQDPGLGLRLIYFSYDVKMKEKGDIPEGYSVSREKKERFSLILESASTNQTSMYLCASMLGETQYFGPGTRLLVL.

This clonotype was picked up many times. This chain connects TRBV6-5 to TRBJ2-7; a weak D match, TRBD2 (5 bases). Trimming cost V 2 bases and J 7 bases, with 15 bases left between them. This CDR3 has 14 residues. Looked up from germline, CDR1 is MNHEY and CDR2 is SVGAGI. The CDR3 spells CASSYPGLSREQYF. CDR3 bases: TGTGCCAGCAGTTACCCCGGACTCTCCCGGGAGCAGTACTTC.

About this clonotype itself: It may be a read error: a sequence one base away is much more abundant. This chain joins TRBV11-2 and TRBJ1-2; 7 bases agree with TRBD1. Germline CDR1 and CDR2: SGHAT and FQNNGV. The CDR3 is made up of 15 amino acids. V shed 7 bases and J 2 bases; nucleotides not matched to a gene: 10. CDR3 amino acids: CASNSLRQGNYGYTF. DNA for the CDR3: TGTGCCAGCAACTCCCTTCGACAGGGAAACTATGGCTACACCTTC. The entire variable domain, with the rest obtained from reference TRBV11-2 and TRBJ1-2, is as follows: EAGVAQSPRYKIIEKRQSVAFWCNPISGHATLYWYQQILGQGPKLLIQFQNNGVVDDSQLPKDRFSAERLKGVDSTLKIQPAKLEDSAVYLCASNSLRQGNYGYTFGSGTRLTVV.

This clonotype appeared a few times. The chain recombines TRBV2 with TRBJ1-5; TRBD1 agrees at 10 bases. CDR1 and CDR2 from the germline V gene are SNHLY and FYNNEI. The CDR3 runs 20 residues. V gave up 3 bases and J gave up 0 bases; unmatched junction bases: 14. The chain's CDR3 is CASSEGTGDGVGYSNQPQHF. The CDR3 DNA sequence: TGTGCCAGCAGTGAGGGGACAGGGGACGGGGTCGGGTATAGCAATCAGCCCCAGCATTTT.

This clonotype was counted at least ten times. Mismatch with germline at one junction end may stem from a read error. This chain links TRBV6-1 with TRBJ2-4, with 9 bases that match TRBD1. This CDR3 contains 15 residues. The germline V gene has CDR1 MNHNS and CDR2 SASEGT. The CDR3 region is CASSDLQGAKNIKYF. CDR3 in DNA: TGTGCCAGCAGTGACTTACAGGGGGCCAAAAACATTAAGTACTTC.

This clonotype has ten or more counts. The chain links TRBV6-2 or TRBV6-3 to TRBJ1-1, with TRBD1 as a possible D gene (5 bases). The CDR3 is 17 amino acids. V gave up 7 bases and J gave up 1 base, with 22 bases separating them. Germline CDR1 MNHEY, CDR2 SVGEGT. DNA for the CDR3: TGTGCCAGCATCCTAAAGATGCCAGGGATAGCGAACACTGAAGCTTTCTTT. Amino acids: CASILKMPGIANTEAFF.

The CDR3, as DNA: TGTGCCAGCCAAAGGTCCGCGTTGGGCTCCGAGCAGTACTTC. Protein: CASQRSALGSEQYF. V gene TRBV6-1 combines with J gene TRBJ2-7; D is ambiguous. Germline values: CDR1 MNHNS, CDR2 SASEGT. This CDR3 comprises 14 residues. Trimming removed 8 bases from V and 6 bases from J, with 20 bases in between.

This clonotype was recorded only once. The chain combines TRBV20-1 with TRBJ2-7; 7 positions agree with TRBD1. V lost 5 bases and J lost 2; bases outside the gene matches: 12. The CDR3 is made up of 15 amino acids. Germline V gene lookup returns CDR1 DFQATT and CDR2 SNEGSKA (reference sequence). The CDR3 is CSAVTDRRIPYEQYF. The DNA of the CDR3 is TGCAGTGCTGTCACGGACAGGAGAATACCCTACGAGCAGTACTTC.

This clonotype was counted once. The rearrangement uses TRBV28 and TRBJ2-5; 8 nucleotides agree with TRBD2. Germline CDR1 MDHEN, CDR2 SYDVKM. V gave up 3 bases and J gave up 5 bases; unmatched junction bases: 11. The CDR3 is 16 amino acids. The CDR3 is CASSFLREAGWETQYF. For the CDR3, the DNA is TGTGCCAGCAGTTTTCTGCGGGAGGCGGGGTGGGAGACCCAGTACTTC.

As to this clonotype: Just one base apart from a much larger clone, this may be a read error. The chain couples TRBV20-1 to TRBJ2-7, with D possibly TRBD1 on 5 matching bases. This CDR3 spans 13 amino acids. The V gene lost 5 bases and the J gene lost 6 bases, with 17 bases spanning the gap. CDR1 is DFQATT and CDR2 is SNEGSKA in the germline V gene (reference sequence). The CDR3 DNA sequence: TGCAGTGCTGGGGCCGACGGGCTGGGCGAGCAGTACTTC. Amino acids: CSAGADGLGEQYF.

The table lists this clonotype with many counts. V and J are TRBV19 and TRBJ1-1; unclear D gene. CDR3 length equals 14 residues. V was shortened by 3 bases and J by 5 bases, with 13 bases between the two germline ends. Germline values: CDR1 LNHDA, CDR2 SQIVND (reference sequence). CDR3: CASSMGRGSTEAFF. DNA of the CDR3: TGTGCCAGTAGTATGGGTCGGGGAAGTACTGAAGCTTTCTTT.

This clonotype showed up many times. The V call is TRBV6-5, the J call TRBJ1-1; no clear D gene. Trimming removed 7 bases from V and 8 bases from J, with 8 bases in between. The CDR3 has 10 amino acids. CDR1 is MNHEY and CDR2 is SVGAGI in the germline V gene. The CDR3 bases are TGTGCCAGCATTTCGGGGGAAGCTTTCTTT. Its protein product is CASISGEAFF.

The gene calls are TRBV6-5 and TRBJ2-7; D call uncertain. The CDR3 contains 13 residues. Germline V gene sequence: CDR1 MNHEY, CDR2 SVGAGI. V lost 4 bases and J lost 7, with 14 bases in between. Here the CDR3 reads CASSSARLGEQYF. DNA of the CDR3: TGTGCCAGCAGTTCCGCACGCCTGGGAGAGCAGTACTTC.

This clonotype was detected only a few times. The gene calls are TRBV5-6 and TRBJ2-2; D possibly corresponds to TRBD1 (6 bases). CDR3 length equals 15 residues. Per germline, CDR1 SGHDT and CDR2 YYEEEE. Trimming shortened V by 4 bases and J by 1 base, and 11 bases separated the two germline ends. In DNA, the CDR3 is TGTGCCAGCAGCATCCAGGACAGGAACACCGGGGAGCTGTTTTTT. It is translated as CASSIQDRNTGELFF.

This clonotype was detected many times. The CDR3 DNA is TGTGCCAGCAGTGACTCTTTACAGAGTAACTATGGCTACACCTTC. This translates into CASSDSLQSNYGYTF. This chain joins TRBV12-3 or TRBV12-4 and TRBJ1-2; no reliable D call. The V end lost 5 bases, the J end lost 1 base, and 14 bases lay between the germline ends. The CDR3 contains 15 residues.

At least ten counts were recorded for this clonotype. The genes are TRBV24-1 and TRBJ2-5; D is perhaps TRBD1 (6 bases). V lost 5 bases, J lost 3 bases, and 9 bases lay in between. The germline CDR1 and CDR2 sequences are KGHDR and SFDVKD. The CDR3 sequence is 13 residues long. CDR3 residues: CATSGGPEETQYF. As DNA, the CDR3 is TGTGCCACCAGTGGGGGGCCCGAAGAGACCCAGTACTTC.